The 18 T cell receptor beta chains below come from one sample, sequenced in a study of CD8 T cells in ankylosing spondylitis. TCRdb called the 5' RACE reads again in MiXCR, with one record for every CDR3 protein. The sample consists of approximately 240,000 distinct CDR3 sequences, 20% to 30% of them appearing once. The sample taken for sequencing was blood, either unsorted or a sorted T cell fraction (not recorded which). All receptors derive from a male donor with ankylosing spondylitis or in good health (not recorded which).

This clonotype has ten or more counts. The genes are TRBV9 and TRBJ2-1; TRBD1 agrees at 7 bases. This CDR3 contains 17 residues. The ends lost 1 base at V and 0 bases at J; junction bases unmatched: 7. Per germline, CDR1 SGDLS and CDR2 YYNGEE. In DNA form, the CDR3 reads TGTGCCAGCAGCGTAAACCGGGACAGCAGCTCCTACAATGAGCAGTTCTTC. Its protein product is CASSVNRDSSSYNEQFF.

There are many counts of this clonotype. This chain connects TRBV6-5 to TRBJ1-1, with a tentative D call TRBD1 (5 bases). The CDR3 is 15 residues long. In germline, CDR1 is MNHEY, CDR2 SVGAGI. Trimming cost V 4 bases and J 0 bases, with 12 bases left between them. The CDR3 DNA reads TGTGCCAGCAGTTGGTCACAGGTCATGAACACTGAAGCTTTCTTT. Encoded protein: CASSWSQVMNTEAFF.

The CDR3 spells CASSTTLAGVGETQYF. DNA of the CDR3: TGTGCCAGCAGCACCACCCTAGCGGGGGTCGGAGAGACCCAGTACTTC. V and J are TRBV3-1 and TRBJ2-5, with 10 positions matching TRBD2. Per germline, CDR1 LGHDT and CDR2 YNNKEL (reference sequence). V lost 5 bases, J lost 4 bases, and 10 bases stayed unmatched. The CDR3 totals 16 residues.

This chain joins TRBV10-3 and TRBJ1-2; D is ambiguous. The CDR3 loop spans 13 amino acids. V was clipped by 4 bases and J by 5 bases, with 11 bases between them. Germline V gives CDR1 ENHRY, CDR2 SYGVKD. The CDR3 here is CAISADGLYGYTF. CDR3 nucleotides: TGTGCCATCAGTGCCGACGGGTTATATGGCTACACCTTC.

This clonotype has a count of ten or more. The rearrangement joins TRBV7-2 to TRBJ2-4; D may be TRBD1 or TRBD2 (5 bases each). Germline CDR1 is SGHTA and CDR2 is FQGNSA. V lost 3 bases and J lost 6, with 21 bases in between. The CDR3 covers 17 residues. In DNA form, the CDR3 reads TGTGCCAGCAGCTTTAGGGCAGGGACCTTTGGGACAAACATTCAGTACTTC. Translating it yields CASSFRAGTFGTNIQYF. Full variable domain (remainder filled in from reference TRBV7-2 and TRBJ2-4): GAGVSQSPSNKVTEKGKDVELRCDPISGHTALYWYRQSLGQGLEFLIYFQGNSAPDKSGLPSDRFSAERTGGSVSTLTIQRTQQEDSAVYLCASSFRAGTFGTNIQYFGAGTRLSVL.

This clonotype was seen at least ten times. The CDR3, as DNA: TGTGCCAGCAGCCCCCGGGACATGGGCAATCAGCCCCAGCATTTT. Its protein is CASSPRDMGNQPQHF. The chain combines TRBV6-1 with TRBJ1-5, with D perhaps TRBD1 (6 bases). The CDR3 spans 15 residues. Deletions cut 6 bases from V and 2 bases from J, with 14 bases between. The V gene's germline CDR1 is MNHNS and CDR2 SASEGT.

In its sample, this clonotype was seen a few times. The chain carries TRBV20-1 and TRBJ1-4; D is perhaps TRBD1 (5 bases). This CDR3 spans 14 amino acids. With 3 bases removed from V and 7 bases from J, the gap between germline ends came to 15 bases. Germline V gene lookup returns CDR1 DFQATT and CDR2 SNEGSKA (reference sequence). The DNA for the CDR3 is TGCAGTGCTAGTATAGGGGCAAGGAGTGAAAAACTGTTTTTT. Translating it yields CSASIGARSEKLFF.

The rearrangement joins TRBV20-1 to TRBJ2-3; TRBD2 matches 11 bases. The CDR3 sequence is 15 residues long. Trimming removed 5 bases from V and 5 bases from J; junction bases left unmatched: 9. Germline V gene sequence: CDR1 DFQATT, CDR2 SNEGSKA (reference sequence). The CDR3, as DNA: TGCAGTGCTGGCCTTAGCGGGGGGGCCCAAGATACGCAGTATTTT. It translates to CSAGLSGGAQDTQYF.

This clonotype was counted only a few times. The V gene is TRBV29-1, the J gene TRBJ2-5; TRBD2 matches 12 bases. CDR3 length: 15 amino acids. The V and J ends lost 3 bases and 5 bases, in that order; junction bases with no gene match: 7. Germline V CDR1 and CDR2: SQVTM, ANQGSEA. CDR3 sequence: CSVDLAGGPGETQYF. The CDR3 DNA is TGCAGCGTTGATCTAGCGGGGGGGCCAGGGGAGACCCAGTACTTC.

About this clonotype: This clone may be a read error of a much larger clone one base away. This chain connects TRBV3-1 to TRBJ1-4; TRBD1 might be the D (5 bases). Germline lookup yields CDR1 LGHDT and CDR2 YNNKEL (reference sequence). The CDR3 spans 16 residues. V was shortened by 0 bases and J by 9 bases, with 17 bases between the two germline ends. The CDR3 region is CASSQDRGRVGQKLFF. DNA for the CDR3: TGTGCCAGCAGCCAAGATCGGGGCAGGGTTGGTCAAAAACTGTTTTTT.

This clonotype was seen at least ten times. The chain is built from TRBV29-1 and TRBJ2-7, with TRBD1 matching 9 bases. The CDR3 totals 12 residues. Per the germline V gene, CDR1 is SQVTM and CDR2 is ANQGSEA. Unmatched junction bases numbered 3, after V lost 7 bases and J lost 2 bases. The CDR3 region is CSAGQGTYEQYF. The CDR3 DNA reads as TGCAGCGCTGGACAGGGGACCTACGAGCAGTACTTC.

In its sample, this clonotype was seen a few times. This chain joins TRBV6-5 and TRBJ2-7; either TRBD1 or TRBD2 may fit D (6 bases each). Germline-derived CDR1 and CDR2 are MNHEY and SVGAGI. V was cut by 2 bases and J by 4 bases, with 9 bases left in between. The CDR3 extends over 13 amino acids. This CDR3 reads CASSYGGQYEQYF. CDR3 DNA: TGTGCCAGCAGTTACGGGGGGCAGTACGAGCAGTACTTC.

This clonotype was picked up many times. The chain uses TRBV19 and TRBJ2-7; 7 nucleotides agree with TRBD1. Germline V gives CDR1 LNHDA, CDR2 SQIVND (reference sequence). V shed 5 bases, J shed 4 bases, and the junction held 5 bases outside the gene matches. The CDR3 runs to 13 residues. The CDR3 sequence: CASSQTGQYEQYF. The CDR3 nucleotides read TGTGCCAGTAGTCAGACAGGGCAATACGAGCAGTACTTC.

This clonotype was detected only a few times. The CDR3 region has the DNA TGTGCCAGCTCACCTATGTCGGTGAACACTGAAGCTTTCTTT. Its translation: CASSPMSVNTEAFF. The gene calls are TRBV18 and TRBJ1-1; D remains ambiguous. There are 14 residues in the CDR3. The germline V gene encodes CDR1 KGHSH and CDR2 LQKENI. V was cut by 3 bases and J by 0 bases, with 8 bases left in between.

CDR3 loop: CASSSLGHLGTQYF. The CDR3 DNA follows: TGTGCCAGCAGTTCCCTGGGACACCTAGGCACGCAGTATTTT. The rearrangement uses TRBV12-3 or TRBV12-4 and TRBJ2-3; D may be TRBD1 (6 bases). The CDR3 contains 14 residues. V dropped 4 bases and J dropped 9 bases, with 17 bases sitting between them.

The table lists this clonotype with a few counts. V and J are TRBV7-9 and TRBJ2-7; D may be TRBD1 or TRBD2 (5 bases each). V was pared by 6 bases and J by 4 bases, with 16 bases between. The CDR3 consists of 14 residues. CDR1 SEHNR and CDR2 FQNEAQ come from the germline V gene (reference sequence). The CDR3, as DNA: TGTGCCAGCAGTTACGGGACGCCCAATTACGAGCAGTACTTC. As protein: CASSYGTPNYEQYF.

This clonotype was counted at least ten times. The J gene is TRBJ2-1, the V gene TRBV12-3 or TRBV12-4; possible D gene TRBD2, 6 bases. V was cut by 5 bases and J by 8 bases, with 19 bases left in between. The length of the CDR3 is 15 residues. DNA of the CDR3: TGTGCCAGCAGTATAAGGACTATCGGCCCCCATGAGCAGTTCTTC. It yields the protein CASSIRTIGPHEQFF.

This clonotype was detected many times. This chain uses TRBV5-1 with TRBJ2-7; TRBD1 might be the D (6 bases). Between the trimmed V and J ends, which lost 2 bases and 5 bases, there was a span of 11 bases. The CDR3 sequence is 13 residues long. The germline V gene encodes CDR1 SGHRS and CDR2 YFSETQ. The CDR3 nucleotides read TGCGCCAGCAGCTTCCAGGGGATGAACGAGCAGTACTTC. This gives the protein CASSFQGMNEQYF.